These 27 T cell receptor beta chains came from one sample sequenced in a study of blood T cell repertoires in COVID-19. The assay was immunoSEQ multiplex PCR, and TCRdb's table has in-frame clones only and misses some. The data contain 25,000 to 40,000 clones, around 90% of them singletons. Material: peripheral blood. The origin of the receptors is a man in his 70s with active COVID-19.

The genes are TRBV11-2 and TRBJ2-1; D is ambiguous. Germline CDR1 and CDR2: SGHAT and FQNNGV. The CDR3 consists of 15 residues. Trimming pared 5 bases from V and 4 bases from J, leaving 15 bases between. CDR3 protein: CASSDIKDSYNEQFF. The CDR3 DNA reads as TGTGCCAGCAGCGACATAAAGGATTCTTACAATGAGCAGTTCTTC.

This chain joins TRBV10-1 and TRBJ2-3, with D tentatively TRBD2 (5 bases). The V gene's germline CDR1 is WNHNN and CDR2 SYGVQD (reference sequence). With 3 bases removed from V and 3 bases from J, the gap between germline ends came to 10 bases. The CDR3 runs to 14 residues. The chain's CDR3 is CASSENPGTDTQYF. The CDR3 DNA reads as TGCGCCAGCAGTGAAAACCCGGGGACAGATACGCAGTATTTT.

This chain links TRBV6-6 with TRBJ1-5; 7 bases fit TRBD1. The CDR3 extends over 14 amino acids. Looked up from germline, CDR1 is MNHNY and CDR2 is SVGAGI (reference sequence). V lost 6 bases, J lost 2 bases, and 4 bases stayed unmatched. CDR3 sequence (DNA): TGTGCCAGCAGGTACAGGGGTGGCAATCAGCCCCAGCATTTT. Translated, it gives CASRYRGGNQPQHF.

The rearrangement links TRBV10-3 to TRBJ2-7, with a possible D match to TRBD2 (6 bases). V shed 4 bases and J shed 6 bases, with 13 bases lying between them. CDR3 length: 13 amino acids. Per the germline V gene, CDR1 is ENHRY and CDR2 is SYGVKD. CDR3 region: CAISVYGGGEQYF. As DNA, the CDR3 is TGTGCCATCAGTGTATACGGGGGTGGCGAGCAGTACTTC.

The CDR3 region has the DNA TGTGCCAGCAGCTTGGGACTAGCGGGGTTCCAAGAGACCCAGTACTTC. Protein sequence: CASSLGLAGFQETQYF. This chain connects TRBV5-4 to TRBJ2-5, with 11 bases that match TRBD2. CDR1 is SGHNT, CDR2 YYREEE, per germline (reference sequence). The length of the CDR3 is 16 residues. The V and J ends lost 0 bases and 1 base, in that order; junction bases with no gene match: 2.

The chain recombines TRBV5-1 with TRBJ1-6; maybe TRBD1 (6 bases). CDR3 length: 14 amino acids. Trimming stripped 1 base from V and 7 bases from J, with 9 bases between. Germline loops: CDR1 SGHRS, CDR2 YFSETQ. The CDR3 nucleotides are TGCGCCAGCAGCTTGCAGGGGAGAAATTCACCCCTCCACTTT. It translates to CASSLQGRNSPLHF.

The chain recombines TRBV5-6 with TRBJ2-7; TRBD2 agrees at 11 bases. In germline, CDR1 is SGHDT, CDR2 YYEEEE. The CDR3 totals 14 residues. The V segment lost 0 bases and the J segment 5 bases; nucleotides outside the gene matches: 1. CDR3 sequence: CASSLGLAGHEQYF. The DNA of the CDR3 is TGTGCCAGCAGCTTGGGACTAGCGGGACACGAGCAGTACTTC.

The chain recombines TRBV19 with TRBJ1-1, with D tentatively TRBD1 (6 bases). This CDR3 is built from 16 residues. V shed 0 bases and J shed 4 bases, with 15 bases lying between them. Germline V gene sequence: CDR1 LNHDA, CDR2 SQIVND (reference sequence). CDR3 sequence reads: CASSIDGSSRGTEAFF. CDR3 nucleotides: TGTGCCAGTAGTATAGACGGGTCCTCCAGGGGCACTGAAGCTTTCTTT.

The rearrangement links TRBV2 to TRBJ2-5, with a weak D call TRBD1 (5 bases). Trimming cost V 1 base and J 5 bases, with 11 bases left between them. In germline, CDR1 is SNHLY, CDR2 FYNNEI. The CDR3 totals 14 residues. The CDR3 sequence: CASSEGSRVETQYF. The CDR3 DNA sequence: TGTGCCAGCAGTGAAGGAAGCAGGGTTGAGACCCAGTACTTC.

This chain connects TRBV27 to TRBJ2-5; 8 bases agree with TRBD2. Germline CDR1 reads MNHEY; CDR2 reads SMNVEV (reference sequence). The CDR3 spans 15 residues. Trimming removed 5 bases from V and 4 bases from J; junction bases left unmatched: 9. The CDR3 DNA reads as TGTGCCAGCAGTAGCAGCGGGAGATTATCAGAGACCCAGTACTTC. It codes for CASSSSGRLSETQYF.

The rearrangement joins TRBV2 to TRBJ2-1; 9 bases are shared with TRBD1. This CDR3 is built from 13 residues. Trimming took 3 bases from V and 10 from J; bases not matched to a gene: 4. From germline, CDR1 is SNHLY and CDR2 FYNNEI. CDR3 nucleotide sequence: TGTGCCAGCAGTGAGGACAGGGGACAAGAGCAGTTCTTC. This codes for CASSEDRGQEQFF. Together with reference TRBV2 and TRBJ2-1, the CDR3 gives the full variable domain: EPEVTQTPSHQVTQMGQEVILRCVPISNHLYFYWYRQILGQKVEFLVSFYNNEISEKSEIFDDQFSVERPDGSNFTLKIRSTKLEDSAMYFCASSEDRGQEQFFGPGTRLTVL.

This sequence joins TRBV9 and TRBJ2-3; 10 bases agree with TRBD2. The V gene end was trimmed by 4 bases and the J gene end by 3 bases; junction bases not matched to a gene: 5. Germline lookup yields CDR1 SGDLS and CDR2 YYNGEE. The CDR3 contains 15 residues. In DNA, the CDR3 is TGTGCCAGCAGCCTCAGCGGGAGGGATACAGATACGCAGTATTTT. Protein sequence: CASSLSGRDTDTQYF.

The chain is built from TRBV19 and TRBJ2-7, with 8 nucleotides matching TRBD1. This CDR3 is built from 14 residues. Trimming took 7 bases from V and 1 from J; bases not matched to a gene: 6. Germline assignment: CDR1 LNHDA and CDR2 SQIVND (reference sequence). In DNA form, the CDR3 reads TGTGCCAGTAAGGGGCAGGGGGCATCCTACGAGCAGTACTTC. This encodes CASKGQGASYEQYF. The whole variable domain, filled in from reference TRBV19 and TRBJ2-7, reads DGGITQSPKYLFRKEGQNVTLSCEQNLNHDAMYWYRQDPGQGLRLIYYSQIVNDFQKGDIAEGYSVSREKKESFPLTVTSAQKNPTAFYLCASKGQGASYEQYFGPGTRLTVT.

The chain uses TRBV5-4 and TRBJ2-3; 13 bases fit TRBD2. Trimming at V came to 4 bases and at J to 6 bases, leaving 8 bases not matched to a gene. The CDR3 runs to 16 residues. Germline CDR1 is SGHNT and CDR2 is YYREEE (reference sequence). Written as DNA, the CDR3 is TGTGCCAGCAGCCCTGGGACTAGCGGGATGGGGGATACGCAGTATTTT. Its protein product is CASSPGTSGMGDTQYF.

This chain joins TRBV7-9 and TRBJ1-5; a weak D match, TRBD1 (5 bases). The ends were cut back, 3 bases at V and 4 bases at J, with 16 bases in the middle. Germline V CDR1 and CDR2: SEHNR, FQNEAQ (reference sequence). The CDR3 is made up of 16 amino acids. CDR3 coding DNA: TGTGCCAGCAGCTTGGGAACGTCGTCAGGGAATCAGCCCCAGCATTTT. Translated: CASSLGTSSGNQPQHF.

This clone was seen only a few times. The chain carries TRBV21-1 and TRBJ2-7; TRBD1 is taken as the D call from the table, unchecked against the DNA. TRBV21-1 is noted as a pseudogene. This CDR3 is 15 amino acids long. Here the CDR3 DNA reads TGTGCCAGCAGCACTAAGGGACAGGGAGACTACGAGCAGTACTTC. This gives the protein CASSTKGQGDYEQYF.

This chain links TRBV28 with TRBJ2-3, with D tentatively TRBD2 (7 bases). The CDR3 consists of 14 residues. V lost 6 bases to trimming and J lost 0 bases, with 10 bases between them. The germline gives CDR1 MDHEN, CDR2 SYDVKM. The CDR3 bases are TGTGCCAGCAGGGGAGGGGGAAGCACAGATACGCAGTATTTT. Encoded protein: CASRGGGSTDTQYF.

The gene calls are TRBV3-1 (or the pseudogene TRBV3-2) and TRBJ2-5; 10 positions agree with TRBD2. This CDR3 has 20 residues. The V and J ends lost 1 base and 0 bases, in that order; junction bases with no gene match: 14. CDR1 and CDR2 (germline): LGHDT, YNNKEL (reference sequence). The CDR3 sequence: CASSQVPPSGRDANQETQYF. The DNA of the CDR3 is TGTGCCAGCAGCCAAGTTCCCCCAAGCGGGAGGGATGCGAACCAAGAGACCCAGTACTTC.

V and J are TRBV7-2 and TRBJ2-7, with 15 nucleotides matching TRBD2. The CDR3 loop spans 15 amino acids. Germline CDR1 reads SGHTA; CDR2 reads FQGNSA. With V trimmed by 5 bases and J by 7 bases, 6 bases remained unmatched. The CDR3 spells CASSQGLAGGWEQYF. The CDR3 nucleotides are TGTGCCAGCAGCCAGGGACTAGCGGGAGGATGGGAGCAGTACTTC. The complete variable domain, with remaining parts taken from reference TRBV7-2 and TRBJ2-7, reads GAGVSQSPSNKVTEKGKDVELRCDPISGHTALYWYRQSLGQGLEFLIYFQGNSAPDKSGLPSDRFSAERTGGSVSTLTIQRTQQEDSAVYLCASSQGLAGGWEQYFGPGTRLTVT.

The rearrangement uses TRBV30 and TRBJ2-7; TRBD1 agrees at 7 bases. The V segment lost 3 bases and the J segment 3 bases; nucleotides outside the gene matches: 8. This CDR3 spans 14 amino acids. Germline V gene sequence: CDR1 GTSNPN, CDR2 SVGIG (reference sequence). The CDR3 region has the DNA TGTGCCTGGAGATCCGGGACAGCCGTCTACGAGCAGTACTTC. Protein: CAWRSGTAVYEQYF.

This clone was seen more than once but under ten times. At one of its ends the junction is not consistent with the germline gene, which may arise from a read error. As DNA, the CDR3 is TGTGCCAGCAGTTTAGGGGCTAGATGGGGTTTC. This encodes CASSLGARWGF. The genes are TRBV28 and TRBJ2-7; D possibly corresponds to TRBD1 (5 bases). The CDR3 totals 11 residues. The germline V gene encodes CDR1 MDHEN and CDR2 SYDVKM.

V is TRBV29-1 and J is TRBJ1-5; D is ambiguous. The CDR3 is 11 amino acids. V shed 7 bases and J shed 11 bases, with 15 bases lying between them. CDR1 is SQVTM and CDR2 is ANQGSEA in the germline V gene. CDR3 nucleotides: TGCAGCGCATGGACGGGAACGACCCAGCATTTT. Translating it yields CSAWTGTTQHF.

This clone came up a few times. This chain links TRBV19 with TRBJ2-3; possible D gene TRBD1, 5 bases. The germline V and J ends were trimmed by 0 bases and 4 bases, with 11 bases remaining between them. CDR3 length: 15 amino acids. The V gene's germline CDR1 is LNHDA and CDR2 SQIVND (reference sequence). CDR3 DNA sequence: TGTGCCAGTAGTATAGATCCCCCAGGGCCAGATACGCAGTATTTT. This translates into CASSIDPPGPDTQYF.

This rearrangement joins TRBV3-1 (or the pseudogene TRBV3-2) to TRBJ1-1; D unclear. This CDR3 contains 14 residues. Germline CDR1 reads LGHDT; CDR2 reads YNNKEL (reference sequence). Trimming pared 0 bases from V and 7 bases from J, leaving 12 bases between. Here the CDR3 DNA reads TGTGCCAGCAGCCAAGAGGGAGGGTCTGATGAAGCTTTCTTT. Protein: CASSQEGGSDEAFF.

The chain combines TRBV6-6 with TRBJ2-1; 7 nucleotides agree with TRBD1. After removal of 4 bases from V and 2 bases from J, the junction contained 5 bases not matched to a gene. This CDR3 has 15 amino acids. The V gene's germline CDR1 is MNHNY and CDR2 SVGAGI (reference sequence). The CDR3 DNA follows: TGTGCCAGCAGTTCTCGACAGGGAGCCTACAATGAGCAGTTCTTC. This encodes CASSSRQGAYNEQFF.

The chain is built from TRBV5-6 and TRBJ2-2; D remains ambiguous. The germline V gene encodes CDR1 SGHDT and CDR2 YYEEEE. Trimming removed 7 bases from V and 2 bases from J, with 9 bases in between. This CDR3 has 13 residues. CDR3 nucleotides: TGTGCCAGCGCCCGGGTAAACACCGGGGAGCTGTTTTTT. As protein: CASARVNTGELFF.

This clone was seen just once. V usage is TRBV6-1 and J usage is TRBJ1-6; tentatively, D is TRBD1 (5 bases). The CDR3 consists of 17 residues. Looked up from germline, CDR1 is MNHNS and CDR2 is SASEGT. Deletions cut 4 bases from V and 6 bases from J, with 19 bases between. The CDR3 region is CASSGRRGSPINSPLHF. The CDR3 DNA is TGTGCCAGCAGTGGGCGGCGGGGCAGCCCAATTAATTCACCCCTCCACTTT.